The T cell receptor beta chain under discussion was sequenced for a study of T-cell memory formation after mild COVID-19. The V end was cut by 7 bases, the J end by 0 bases, with 13 bases between. This CDR3 region has 15 residues. Germline V lookup: CDR1 SGDLS, CDR2 YYNGEE. A word on this clonotype: The antigen is undetermined.

Study-level results: Pre-infection memory already had some responding clones, implying cross-reactive memory joined.

Constant-segment primers and 5'RACE yielded cDNA libraries for TCR alpha and TCR beta, each carrying sample barcodes and UMIs. From the 5' RACE reads, TCRdb called clonotypes with MiXCR, one entry per CDR3 protein. Of 250,000 to 350,000 distinct CDR3 sequences in the sample, roughly a fifth were seen once. The chain links TRBV9 to TRBJ1-4; maybe TRBD1 (6 bases). This sequence was found in a young man who had mild COVID-19 (a few samples of this study predate the infection). Cell type and time point are not known. The specimen sequenced was PBMCs or a T cell subset sorted from them (not recorded which). As DNA, the CDR3 is TGTGCCAGCTCGGGACAAATGGCAACTAATGAAAAACTGTTTTTT. This encodes CASSGQMATNEKLFF.